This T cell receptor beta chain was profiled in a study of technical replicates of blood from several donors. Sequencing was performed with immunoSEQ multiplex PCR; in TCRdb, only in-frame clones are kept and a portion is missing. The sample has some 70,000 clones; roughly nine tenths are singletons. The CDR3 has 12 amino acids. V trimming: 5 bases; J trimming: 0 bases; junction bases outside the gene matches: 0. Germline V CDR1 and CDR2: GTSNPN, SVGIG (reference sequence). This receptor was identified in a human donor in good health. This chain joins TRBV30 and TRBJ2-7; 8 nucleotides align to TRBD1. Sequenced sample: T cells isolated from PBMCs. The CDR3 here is CAWGTGSYEQYF. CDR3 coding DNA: TGTGCCTGGGGGACAGGCTCCTACGAGCAGTACTTC.